This section outlines one TCR beta chain sequence together with its context. Trimming left V 6 bases short and J 1 base short, with 12 bases between. The CDR3 totals 14 residues. Germline loops: CDR1 MGHRA, CDR2 YSYEKL. This sample stems from a study of T cells in Graves' hyperthyroidism and ophthalmopathy. Researchers defined stable Graves' hyperthyroidism as no ophthalmopathy progression within 18 months. Regions amplified from RNA transcripts were the TCR beta CDR3 regions. Researchers ran a first-round RT-PCR on the TCR CDR3 using the HTBI primer set. TCRdb reprocessed the multiplex PCR reads via MiXCR and lists one record per CDR3 protein. The sample holds approximately 360,000 distinct CDR3 sequences, approximately 25% seen once.

This TCR was recovered from a man aged 50 to 60 with Graves' hyperthyroidism. The chain couples TRBV4-1 to TRBJ1-1; no reliable D call. The sample comprised blood. The CDR3 DNA is TGCGCCAGCAGGCAGGCTGGGAAGAACACTGAAGCTTTCTTT. This gives the protein CASRQAGKNTEAFF.